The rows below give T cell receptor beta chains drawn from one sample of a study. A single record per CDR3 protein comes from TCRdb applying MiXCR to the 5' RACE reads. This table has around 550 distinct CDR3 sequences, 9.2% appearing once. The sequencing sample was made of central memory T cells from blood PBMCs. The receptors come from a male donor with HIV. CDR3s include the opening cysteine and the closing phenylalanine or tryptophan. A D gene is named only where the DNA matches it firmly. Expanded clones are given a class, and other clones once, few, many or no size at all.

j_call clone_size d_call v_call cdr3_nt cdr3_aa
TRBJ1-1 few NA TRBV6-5 TGTGCCAGCAGTTACATCGGTTCCGGCACTGAAGCTTTCTTT CASSYIGSGTEAFF
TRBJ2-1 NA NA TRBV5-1 TGCGCCAGCAGCTTTCCGGAGGGACCCCTCTCCTACAATGAGCAGTTCTTC CASSFPEGPLSYNEQFF
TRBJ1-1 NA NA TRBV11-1 TGTGCCAGCAGCCCCAGCTGGGACACTGAAGCTTTCTTT CASSPSWDTEAFF
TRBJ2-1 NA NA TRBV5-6 TGTGCCAGCAGCTGGGGACGGTTTGGCGATGAGCAGTTCTTC CASSWGRFGDEQFF
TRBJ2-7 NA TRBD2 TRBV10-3 TGTGCCATCAGCGAACCGGGACTAGCGGAGAACTACGAGCAGTACTTC CAISEPGLAENYEQYF
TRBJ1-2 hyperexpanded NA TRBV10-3 TGTGCCATCAGTGATAACAGTCCCTATGGCTACACCTTC CAISDNSPYGYTF
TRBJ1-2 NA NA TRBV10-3 TGTGCCATCAGTCGCCGGGGGCCGGATGGCTACACCTTC CAISRRGPDGYTF
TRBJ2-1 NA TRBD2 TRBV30 TGTGCCTGGACTGGGACTAGCGGGGGGTGGAATGAGCAGTTCTTC CAWTGTSGGWNEQFF
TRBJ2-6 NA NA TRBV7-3 TGTGCCAGCAGCTTAATGTCGAGCCGTGGGGCCAACGTCCTGACTTTC CASSLMSSRGANVLTF
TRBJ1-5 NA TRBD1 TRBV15 TGTGCCACCAGCAGAGAAGGACAGGGCGATCAGCCCCAGCATTTT CATSREGQGDQPQHF
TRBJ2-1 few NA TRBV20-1 TGCAGTGCTAGTGGCCCGATCTCCTACAATGAGCGGTTCTTC CSASGPISYNERFF
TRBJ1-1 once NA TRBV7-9 TGTGCCAACAGCCCCCCGGAGGAAGTGAACACTGAAGCTTTCTTT CANSPPEEVNTEAFF
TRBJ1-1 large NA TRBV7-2 TGTGCCAGCAAAGACGTCGCGGGAGGCACTGAAGCTTTCTTT CASKDVAGGTEAFF
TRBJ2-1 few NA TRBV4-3 TGCGCCAGCAGCCAAGCCCCTAGCTCCTACAATGAGCAGTTCTTC CASSQAPSSYNEQFF
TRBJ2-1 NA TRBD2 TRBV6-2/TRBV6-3 TGTGCCAGCAAGTGGAGCGGGGGAGGAAGTGAGCAGTTCTTC CASKWSGGGSEQFF
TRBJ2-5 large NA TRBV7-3 TGTGCCAGCAGCTTGGGACTCCAAGAGACCCAGTACTTC CASSLGLQETQYF
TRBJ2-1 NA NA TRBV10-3 TGTGCCATCAGTGAGCGACAGGAGTACAATGAGCAGTTCTTC CAISERQEYNEQFF
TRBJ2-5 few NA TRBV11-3 TGTGCCAGCAGCCTAGGACGGGGGCAAGAGACCCAGTACTTC CASSLGRGQETQYF
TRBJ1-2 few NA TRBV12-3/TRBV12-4 TGTGCCAGCAGTTTACACTCTGGGGGCTACACCTTC CASSLHSGGYTF
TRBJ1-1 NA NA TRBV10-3 TGTGCCATCAGGGGACGGGGGCCCAACACTGAAGCTTTCTTT CAIRGRGPNTEAFF
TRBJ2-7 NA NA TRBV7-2 TGTGCCAGCAGCGGGCAGCGGTCGGGCTACGAGCAGTACTTC CASSGQRSGYEQYF
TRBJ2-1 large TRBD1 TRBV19 TGTGCCAGTAGTACGCGGGACAGGGGAGTCTACAATGAGCAGTTCTTC CASSTRDRGVYNEQFF
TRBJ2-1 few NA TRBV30 NA CAWGTGSSRFF
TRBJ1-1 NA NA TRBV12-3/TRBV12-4 TGTGCCAGCAGTACGGGACGGCTGAACACTGAAGCTTTCTTT CASSTGRLNTEAFF
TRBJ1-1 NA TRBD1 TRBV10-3 TGTGCCATCAGTGAAGAACGACAGGGGGCCGCTGAAGCTTTCTTT CAISEERQGAAEAFF
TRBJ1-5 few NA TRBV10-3 TGTGCCATCAGTGCGGCAGGTAGCAATCAGCCCCAGCATTTT CAISAAGSNQPQHF
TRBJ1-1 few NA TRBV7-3 TGTGCCAGCAGCTTAGATGGGTACACTGAAGCTTTCTTT CASSLDGYTEAFF
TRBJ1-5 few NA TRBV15 TGTGCCACCAGCAGAGATCAACAGTCCCAGCATTTT CATSRDQQSQHF
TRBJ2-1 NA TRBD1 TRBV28 TGTGCCAGCACCCGTACCGTCAGGGGGTTAAATGAGCAGTTCTTC CASTRTVRGLNEQFF
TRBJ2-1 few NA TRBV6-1 TGTGCCAGCAGTGTGAGTAGGAACAATGAGCAGTTCTTC CASSVSRNNEQFF
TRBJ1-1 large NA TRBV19 TGTGCCAGTAGTTCGCAACCCAGGAGAAACACTGAAGCTTTCTTT CASSSQPRRNTEAFF
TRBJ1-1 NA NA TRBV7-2 TGTGCCAGCAGCTTACAGGGTTGGGAAACTGTAGCTTTCTTT CASSLQGWETVAFF
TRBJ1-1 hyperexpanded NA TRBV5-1 TGCGCCAGCAGCTCCGGGGGTCGGGACGTTCGAGCTTTCTTT CASSSGGRDVRAFF
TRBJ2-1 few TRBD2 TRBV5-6 TGTGCCAGCAGCGGAAGACGAGAGCGGGAGAAATACAATGAGCAGTTCTTC CASSGRREREKYNEQFF
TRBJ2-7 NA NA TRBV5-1 TGCGCCAGCAGCTTGCCGACAGCCGGCTACGAGCAGTACTTC CASSLPTAGYEQYF
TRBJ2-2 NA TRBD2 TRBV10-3 TGTGCCATCAGTACTAGCGGGGGGCACGCCGGGGAGCTGTTTTTT CAISTSGGHAGELFF
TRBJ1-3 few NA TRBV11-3 TGTGCCAGCAGCCCGACTAACTCTGGAAACACCATATATTTT CASSPTNSGNTIYF
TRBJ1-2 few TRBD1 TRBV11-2 TGTGCCAGCAGCTCCATGGGGACAGGTTCCGGCTACACCTTC CASSSMGTGSGYTF
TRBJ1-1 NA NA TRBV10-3 TGTGCCATCAGTGATCCTGACAGATCTAGAGGTGAAGCTTTCTTT CAISDPDRSRGEAFF
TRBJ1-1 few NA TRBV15 TGTGCCACCAGGAACGACCGCTATCGGCGGAACACTGAAGCTTTCTTT CATRNDRYRRNTEAFF
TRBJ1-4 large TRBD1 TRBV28 TGTGCCAGCAAGTCGTCGGGGACAGGGCTTAATGAAAAACTGTTTTTT CASKSSGTGLNEKLFF
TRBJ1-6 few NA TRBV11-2 TGTGCCAGCAGTTCAAGCTCCTATAATTCACCCCTCCACTTT CASSSSSYNSPLHF
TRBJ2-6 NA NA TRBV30 TGTGCCTGGAGCGTGTGGGCCTCTGGGGCCAACGTCCTGACTTTC CAWSVWASGANVLTF
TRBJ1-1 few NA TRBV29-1 TGCAGCGCAGGGACCGGACTGTCCCGCGGGACTGAAGCTTTCTTT CSAGTGLSRGTEAFF
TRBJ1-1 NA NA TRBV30 TGTGCCTGGAGTCCCCGACAGGAAGCTTTCTTT CAWSPRQEAFF
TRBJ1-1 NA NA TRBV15 TGTGCCACCAGCAGAGGAGGGGTGAACACTGAAGCTTTCTTT CATSRGGVNTEAFF